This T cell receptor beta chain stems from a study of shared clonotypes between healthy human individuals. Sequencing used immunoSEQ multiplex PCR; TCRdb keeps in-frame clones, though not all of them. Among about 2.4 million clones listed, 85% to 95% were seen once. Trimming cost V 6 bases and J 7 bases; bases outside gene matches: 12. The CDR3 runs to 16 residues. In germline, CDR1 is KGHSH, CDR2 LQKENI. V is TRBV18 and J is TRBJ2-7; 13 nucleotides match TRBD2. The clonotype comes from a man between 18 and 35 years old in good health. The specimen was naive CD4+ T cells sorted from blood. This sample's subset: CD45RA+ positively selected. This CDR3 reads CASSLTSGGASSEQYF. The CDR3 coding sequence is TGTGCCAGCTCCCTCACTAGCGGGGGGGCCTCATCTGAGCAGTACTTC.